The entry below gives a single TCR beta chain sequence along with its context. Its antigen is unknown. The CDR3 end falls 3 residues outside the read, so it is completed with the germline J gene. This entry belongs to a study of T cells in women clearing cervical HPV infection. Background on the study: With HLA typing for only a few women, HLA confounding remains possible.

Study-wide results and limits: T-cell numbers per sample were unknown and may explain richness differences. CIN3+ cases had significantly higher TCR repertoire richness than controls, but evenness did not differ.

CDR3 size: 14 residues. V was shortened by 1 base and J by 6 bases, with 9 bases between the two germline ends. The germline CDR1 and CDR2 sequences are MDHEN and SYDVKM. Sequencing used immunoSEQ multiplex PCR; TCRdb keeps in-frame clones, though not all of them. The sample spans more than 20,000 clones; the ten largest clones claim 9.5% to 10%. The clonotype comes from a woman aged 18 to 75 with a cervical HPV16 infection that either progressed to CIN3+ or cleared (not recorded which). The chain carries TRBV28 and TRBJ1-4, with D unclear. Sequenced input: blood buffy coat. The CDR3 DNA, read in part, is TGTGCCAGCAGTTTATCGTCCCAGGATGAAAAA. Its translation: CASSLSSQDEK. The CDR3 reads in full as CASSLSSQDEKLFF.